Presented here are 26 T cell receptor beta chains from one specimen sequenced in a study of shared clonotypes between healthy human individuals. Libraries were prepared by immunoSEQ multiplex PCR; TCRdb keeps only in-frame clonotypes and omits some of them. The repertoire holds about 1 million clones, around 74% seen once, with approximately 1.5% in the top ten. The sequenced sample was memory CD4+ T cells sorted from blood. Subset of the sample: CD45RA-negative fraction. Source of these receptors: a man younger than 35 in good health.

CDR3 region: CASKGQPNAEAFF. The CDR3 nucleotides are TGTGCTAGCAAGGGACAGCCCAACGCTGAAGCTTTCTTT. The rearrangement joins TRBV12-5 to TRBJ1-1; TRBD1 agrees at 7 bases. This CDR3 is built from 13 residues. After removal of 9 bases from V and 6 bases from J, the junction contained 10 bases not matched to a gene. The germline V gene encodes CDR1 LGHNT and CDR2 FRNRAP.

This chain uses TRBV6-5 with TRBJ1-2, with a weak D call TRBD1 (5 bases). V lost 0 bases, J lost 6 bases, and 14 bases lay in between. This CDR3 comprises 15 residues. Germline V gene lookup returns CDR1 MNHEY and CDR2 SVGAGI. The CDR3 reads CASSYSNTGRDGYTF. The CDR3 coding sequence is TGTGCCAGCAGTTACTCGAACACAGGCAGGGATGGCTACACCTTC.

V is TRBV7-9 and J is TRBJ1-2; D gene uncertain. CDR1 is SEHNR and CDR2 is FQNEAQ in the germline V gene (reference sequence). The CDR3 length is 12 residues. V shed 2 bases and J shed 8 bases, with 9 bases lying between them. The CDR3 sequence: CASSLHPQGYTF. DNA for the CDR3: TGTGCCAGCAGCTTACACCCCCAGGGCTACACCTTC.

The rearrangement joins TRBV2 to TRBJ2-3, with no clear D. This CDR3 spans 16 amino acids. Germline-derived CDR1 and CDR2 are SNHLY and FYNNEI. The V end was cut by 1 base, the J end by 2 bases, with 13 bases between. CDR3 nucleotides: TGTGCCAGCAGTGAAGGGCAAGTGCCATTCACAGATACGCAGTATTTT. Protein product: CASSEGQVPFTDTQYF.

This chain links TRBV10-3 with TRBJ1-1, with a tentative D call TRBD1 (6 bases). The V end lost 4 bases, the J end lost 5 bases, and 11 bases lay between the germline ends. This CDR3 comprises 13 residues. The V gene's germline CDR1 is ENHRY and CDR2 SYGVKD. Here the CDR3 reads CAISGRGGTEAFF. The CDR3 nucleotides are TGTGCCATCAGTGGGAGGGGGGGGACTGAAGCTTTCTTT.

The V gene is TRBV19, the J gene TRBJ2-5; D possibly matches TRBD1 or TRBD2 (6 bases each). Per germline, CDR1 LNHDA and CDR2 SQIVND (reference sequence). The CDR3 is 13 amino acids. V was pared by 8 bases and J by 2 bases, with 12 bases between. The CDR3 region has the DNA TGTGCCAGTGCCGGGGGCCTACAAGAGACCCAGTACTTC. Translation gives CASAGGLQETQYF. Full variable domain (missing parts from reference TRBV19 and TRBJ2-5): DGGITQSPKYLFRKEGQNVTLSCEQNLNHDAMYWYRQDPGQGLRLIYYSQIVNDFQKGDIAEGYSVSREKKESFPLTVTSAQKNPTAFYLCASAGGLQETQYFGPGTRLLVL.

For the CDR3, the DNA is TGCGCCAGCAGCCCCCTCGCCCAGAAGAACACTGAAGCTTTCTTT. This sequence encodes CASSPLAQKNTEAFF. This chain uses TRBV5-1 with TRBJ1-1; D not resolved. The CDR3 spans 15 residues. Trimming removed 4 bases at V and 1 base at J, with 14 bases between. CDR1 is SGHRS and CDR2 is YFSETQ in the germline V gene. The full variable domain, with the rest looked up from reference TRBV5-1 and TRBJ1-1, is KAGVTQTPRYLIKTRGQQVTLSCSPISGHRSVSWYQQTPGQGLQFLFEYFSETQRNKGNFPGRFSGRQFSNSRSEMNVSTLELGDSALYLCASSPLAQKNTEAFFGQGTRLTVV.

The chain carries TRBV18 and TRBJ1-1; 7 bases align to TRBD1. The germline V gene has CDR1 KGHSH and CDR2 LQKENI. The V segment lost 5 bases and the J segment 3 bases; nucleotides outside the gene matches: 6. This CDR3 has 14 residues. As DNA, the CDR3 is TGTGCCAGCTCAGGCGGGACAGCTTACACTGAAGCTTTCTTT. It is translated as CASSGGTAYTEAFF.

This clone was counted between two and nine times. The V call is TRBV4-3, the J call TRBJ2-1; TRBD2 aligns across 9 bases. Germline trimming cut 4 bases from V and 9 bases from J; bases unmatched to any gene: 13. The CDR3 consists of 16 residues. The germline gives CDR1 LGHNA, CDR2 YSLEER. The CDR3 DNA is TGCGCCAGCAGCCGAAGGGCGTTAGCGGGAGAACTTGAGCAGTTCTTC. This codes for CASSRRALAGELEQFF.

The chain links TRBV5-6 to TRBJ2-7, with 10 positions matching TRBD1. Losses at the gene ends were 4 bases for V and 4 bases for J; bases not matched to a gene: 11. This CDR3 has 16 amino acids. Germline V gives CDR1 SGHDT, CDR2 YYEEEE. CDR3 nucleotides: TGTGCCAGCAGCCCTGGGTGGGACAGGGGCCCATACGAGCAGTACTTC. Translated: CASSPGWDRGPYEQYF.

The chain links TRBV7-9 to TRBJ1-2; D is undetermined. The CDR3 extends over 15 amino acids. Germline CDR1 reads SEHNR; CDR2 reads FQNEAQ (reference sequence). Trimming removed 1 base at V and 0 bases at J, with 9 bases between. The CDR3 protein is CASSLGLRSNYGYTF. The CDR3 DNA follows: TGTGCCAGCAGCTTAGGGCTGAGGTCTAACTATGGCTACACCTTC.

The chain is built from TRBV28 and TRBJ2-5; D gene uncertain. V was cut by 4 bases and J by 1 base, with 13 bases left in between. The CDR3 has 15 amino acids. The germline CDR1 and CDR2 sequences are MDHEN and SYDVKM. Here the CDR3 DNA reads TGTGCCAGCAGTTCCATGAAGGCGATCCAAGAGACCCAGTACTTC. This encodes CASSSMKAIQETQYF.

This clone turned up a few times. This sequence joins TRBV5-1 and TRBJ1-1; weak D call: TRBD1 (6 bases). The germline gives CDR1 SGHRS, CDR2 YFSETQ. The V end lost 0 bases, the J end lost 4 bases, and 13 bases lay between the germline ends. The length of the CDR3 is 15 residues. The CDR3 region has the DNA TGCGCCAGCAGCTTGGCCTTCGCAGGGGCCACTGAAGCTTTCTTT. It specifies CASSLAFAGATEAFF.

The chain couples TRBV28 to TRBJ2-1, with 10 positions matching TRBD1. The CDR3 covers 15 residues. V shed 7 bases, J shed 4 bases, and the junction held 7 bases outside the gene matches. Germline assignment: CDR1 MDHEN and CDR2 SYDVKM. CDR3 protein: CASTPAGQGYNEQFF. The CDR3 nucleotides read TGTGCCAGCACCCCAGCGGGACAGGGGTACAATGAGCAGTTCTTC. Looking up the rest from reference TRBV28 and TRBJ2-1 gives the full variable domain: DVKVTQSSRYLVKRTGEKVFLECVQDMDHENMFWYRQDPGLGLRLIYFSYDVKMKEKGDIPEGYSVSREKKERFSLILESASTNQTSMYLCASTPAGQGYNEQFFGPGTRLTVL.

J is TRBJ2-3 and V is TRBV7-2, with D hard to call. Trimming pared 1 base from V and 2 bases from J, leaving 4 bases between. Germline V gene data show CDR1 as SGHTA and CDR2 as FQGNSA. The CDR3 sequence is 13 residues long. The CDR3 region is CASSLDYTDTQYF. CDR3 sequence (DNA): TGTGCCAGCAGCTTAGACTACACAGATACGCAGTATTTT.

CDR3: CAWSGVGARSETQYF. The CDR3 nucleotides read TGTGCCTGGAGTGGTGTGGGGGCTCGCTCAGAGACCCAGTACTTC. The genes are TRBV30 and TRBJ2-5, with a weak D call TRBD1 (6 bases). Between the trimmed V and J ends, which lost 1 base and 4 bases, there was a span of 16 bases. There are 15 residues in the CDR3. CDR1 is GTSNPN and CDR2 is SVGIG in the germline V gene (reference sequence).

The genes are TRBV5-6 and TRBJ2-5; 8 nucleotides line up with TRBD1. CDR3 length: 15 amino acids. Trimming took 4 bases from V and 0 from J; bases not matched to a gene: 5. CDR1 and CDR2 from the germline V gene are SGHDT and YYEEEE. The chain's CDR3 is CASSRTGPYQETQYF. The CDR3 DNA follows: TGTGCCAGCAGCCGGACAGGGCCGTACCAAGAGACCCAGTACTTC.

This clone was counted a few times. V gene TRBV9 combines with J gene TRBJ2-3; 8 bases match TRBD2. This CDR3 spans 15 amino acids. The V gene end was trimmed by 1 base and the J gene end by 4 bases; junction bases not matched to a gene: 5. The germline gives CDR1 SGDLS, CDR2 YYNGEE. For the CDR3, the DNA is TGTGCCAGCAGCGTAAACGGGAGGGATGCAGATACGCAGTATTTT. Translation gives CASSVNGRDADTQYF.

The DNA for the CDR3 is TGTGCCAGCAGCTTGTCCGGGAGGTCTACCGGGGAGCTGTTTTTT. Its protein is CASSLSGRSTGELFF. The chain employs TRBV5-6 and TRBJ2-2, with 7 bases that match TRBD2. The J segment lost 5 bases and the V segment lost 1 base, leaving 5 bases of the junction unmatched. This CDR3 has 15 amino acids. Germline-derived CDR1 and CDR2 are SGHDT and YYEEEE. Combining the CDR3 with reference TRBV5-6 and TRBJ2-2 gives the whole variable domain DAGVTQSPTHLIKTRGQQVTLRCSPKSGHDTVSWYQQALGQGPQFIFQYYEEEERQRGNFPDRFSGHQFPNYSSELNVNALLLGDSALYLCASSLSGRSTGELFFGEGSRLTVL.

The chain combines TRBV7-2 with TRBJ2-7, with D maybe TRBD2 (6 bases). V was trimmed by 2 bases and J by 5 bases, leaving 16 bases between them. Germline CDR1 and CDR2: SGHTA and FQGNSA. The CDR3 extends over 15 amino acids. In DNA form, the CDR3 reads TGTGCCAGCAGCTTATTCCGCGGGGAGCGGGACGAGCAGTACTTC. Translating it yields CASSLFRGERDEQYF.

This clone was seen ten or more times. Other DNA sequences in the same sample also yield this CDR3. The chain is built from TRBV6-5 and TRBJ1-2; a weak D match, TRBD1 (5 bases). CDR1 and CDR2 (germline): MNHEY, SVGAGI. This CDR3 contains 13 residues. Between the trimmed V and J ends, which lost 6 bases and 5 bases, there was a span of 13 bases. CDR3 nucleotides: TGTGCCAGCAGGCCGACGGGGGGTTATGGCTACACCTTC. Encoded protein: CASRPTGGYGYTF.

As to this clone: The identical CDR3 is also encoded by other nucleotide sequences in the sample. V is TRBV7-2 and J is TRBJ2-7; D may be TRBD1 (6 bases). V lost 6 bases to trimming and J lost 0 bases, with 12 bases between them. The CDR3 is made up of 14 amino acids. Germline V gives CDR1 SGHTA, CDR2 FQGNSA. CDR3 nucleotides: TGTGCCAGCAGTCCTCAGGGGAGCTCCTACGAGCAGTACTTC. Encoded protein: CASSPQGSSYEQYF.

The chain uses TRBV10-3 and TRBJ1-5; D not resolved. The ends were cut back, 6 bases at V and 5 bases at J, with 11 bases in the middle. Germline V gives CDR1 ENHRY, CDR2 SYGVKD. The CDR3 loop spans 13 amino acids. As DNA, the CDR3 is TGTGCCATCAGGGATAATTTTGATCAGCCCCAGCATTTT. Its protein is CAIRDNFDQPQHF.

The CDR3 sequence: CASSRPTGVGYTF. The CDR3 coding sequence is TGTGCCAGCAGTCGACCAACAGGGGTTGGCTACACCTTC. The V call is TRBV6-5, the J call TRBJ1-2; TRBD1 matches 7 bases. Germline loops: CDR1 MNHEY, CDR2 SVGAGI. The V gene end was trimmed by 5 bases and the J gene end by 7 bases; junction bases not matched to a gene: 7. The CDR3 length is 13 residues.

The chain recombines TRBV9 with TRBJ2-2; 12 bases agree with TRBD2. Germline V gives CDR1 SGDLS, CDR2 YYNGEE. After removal of 4 bases from V and 4 bases from J, the junction contained 5 bases not matched to a gene. This CDR3 comprises 16 residues. CDR3 loop: CASSKTSGGFTGELFF. The CDR3 DNA reads TGTGCCAGCAGCAAGACTAGCGGGGGCTTCACCGGGGAGCTGTTTTTT.

V is TRBV10-3 and J is TRBJ1-1; no definite D call. V lost 0 bases and J lost 1, with 3 bases in between. The germline V gene has CDR1 ENHRY and CDR2 SYGVKD. The CDR3 runs to 13 residues. CDR3 DNA: TGTGCCATCAGTGAGTCAAAGAACACTGAAGCTTTCTTT. Translating gives CAISESKNTEAFF.